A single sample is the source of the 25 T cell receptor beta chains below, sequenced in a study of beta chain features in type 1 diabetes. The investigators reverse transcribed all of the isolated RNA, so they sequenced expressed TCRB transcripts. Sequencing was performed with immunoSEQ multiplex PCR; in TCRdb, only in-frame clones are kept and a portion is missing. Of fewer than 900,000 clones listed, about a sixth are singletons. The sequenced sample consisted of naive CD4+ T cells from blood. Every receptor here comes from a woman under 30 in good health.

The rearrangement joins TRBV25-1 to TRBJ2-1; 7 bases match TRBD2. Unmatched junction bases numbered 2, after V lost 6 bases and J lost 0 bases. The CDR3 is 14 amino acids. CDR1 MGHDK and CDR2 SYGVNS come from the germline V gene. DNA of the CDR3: TGTGCCAGCAGAAGCGGGGACTCCTACAATGAGCAGTTCTTC. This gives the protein CASRSGDSYNEQFF.

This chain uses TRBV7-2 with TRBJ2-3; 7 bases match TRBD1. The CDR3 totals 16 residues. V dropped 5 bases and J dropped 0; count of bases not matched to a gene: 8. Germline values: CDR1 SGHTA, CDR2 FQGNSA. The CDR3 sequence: CASSPAGTVSTDTQYF. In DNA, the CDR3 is TGTGCCAGCAGCCCGGCCGGGACAGTCAGCACAGATACGCAGTATTTT.

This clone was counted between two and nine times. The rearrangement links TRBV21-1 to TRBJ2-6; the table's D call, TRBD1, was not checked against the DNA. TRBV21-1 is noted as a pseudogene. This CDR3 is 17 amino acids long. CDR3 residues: CASGRDRRFSGANVLTF. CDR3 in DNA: TGTGCCAGCGGTCGGGACAGGAGATTCTCTGGGGCCAACGTCCTGACTTTC.

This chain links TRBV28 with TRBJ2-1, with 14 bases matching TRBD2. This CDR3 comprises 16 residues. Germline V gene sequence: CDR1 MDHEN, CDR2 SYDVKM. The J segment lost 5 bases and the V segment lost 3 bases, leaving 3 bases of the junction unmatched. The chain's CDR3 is CASSFRLAGGHNEQFF. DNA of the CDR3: TGTGCCAGCAGTTTCAGACTAGCGGGAGGGCACAATGAGCAGTTCTTC.

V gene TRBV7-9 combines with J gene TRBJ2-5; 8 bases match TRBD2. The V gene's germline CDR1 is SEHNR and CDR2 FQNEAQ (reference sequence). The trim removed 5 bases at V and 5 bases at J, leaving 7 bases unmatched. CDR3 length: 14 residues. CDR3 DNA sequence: TGTGCCAGCAGCCTGCCGGGGGGGCAGGAGACCCAGTACTTC. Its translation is CASSLPGGQETQYF.

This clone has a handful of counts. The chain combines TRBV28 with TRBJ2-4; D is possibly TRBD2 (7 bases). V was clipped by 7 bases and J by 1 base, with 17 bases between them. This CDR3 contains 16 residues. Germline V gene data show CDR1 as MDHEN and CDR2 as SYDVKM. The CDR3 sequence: CASNGGGSTAKNIQYF. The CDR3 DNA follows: TGTGCCAGCAATGGGGGCGGGAGTACGGCCAAAAACATTCAGTACTTC. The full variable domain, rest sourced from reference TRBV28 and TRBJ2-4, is DVKVTQSSRYLVKRTGEKVFLECVQDMDHENMFWYRQDPGLGLRLIYFSYDVKMKEKGDIPEGYSVSREKKERFSLILESASTNQTSMYLCASNGGGSTAKNIQYFGAGTRLSVL.

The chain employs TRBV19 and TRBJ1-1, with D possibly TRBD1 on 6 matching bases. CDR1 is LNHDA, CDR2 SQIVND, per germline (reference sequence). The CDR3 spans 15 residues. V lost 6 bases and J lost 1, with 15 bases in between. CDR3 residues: CASSPSGRGNTEAFF. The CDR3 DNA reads TGTGCCAGTAGCCCGTCCGGCAGGGGGAACACTGAAGCTTTCTTT. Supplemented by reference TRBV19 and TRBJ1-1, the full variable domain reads DGGITQSPKYLFRKEGQNVTLSCEQNLNHDAMYWYRQDPGQGLRLIYYSQIVNDFQKGDIAEGYSVSREKKESFPLTVTSAQKNPTAFYLCASSPSGRGNTEAFFGQGTRLTVV.

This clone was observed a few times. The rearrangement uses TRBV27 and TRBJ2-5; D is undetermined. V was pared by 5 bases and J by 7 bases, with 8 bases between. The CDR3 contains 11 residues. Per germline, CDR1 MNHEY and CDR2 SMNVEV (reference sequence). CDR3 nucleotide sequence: TGTGCCAGCAGTCGCGGTGGGACCCAGTACTTC. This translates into CASSRGGTQYF.

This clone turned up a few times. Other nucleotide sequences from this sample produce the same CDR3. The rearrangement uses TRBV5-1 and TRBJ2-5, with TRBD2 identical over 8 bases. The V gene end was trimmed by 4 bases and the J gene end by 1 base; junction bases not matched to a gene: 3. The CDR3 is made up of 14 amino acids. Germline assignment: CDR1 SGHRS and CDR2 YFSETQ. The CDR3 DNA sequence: TGCGCCAGCAGCCCCGGGACTAGCCAAGAGACCCAGTACTTC. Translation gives CASSPGTSQETQYF.

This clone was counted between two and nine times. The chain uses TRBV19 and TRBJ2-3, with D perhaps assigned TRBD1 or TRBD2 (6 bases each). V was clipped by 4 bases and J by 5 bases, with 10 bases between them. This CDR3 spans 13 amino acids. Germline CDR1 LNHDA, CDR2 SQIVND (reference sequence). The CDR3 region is CASSTGAGDTQYF. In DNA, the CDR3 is TGTGCCAGTAGTACGGGGGCGGGAGATACGCAGTATTTT.

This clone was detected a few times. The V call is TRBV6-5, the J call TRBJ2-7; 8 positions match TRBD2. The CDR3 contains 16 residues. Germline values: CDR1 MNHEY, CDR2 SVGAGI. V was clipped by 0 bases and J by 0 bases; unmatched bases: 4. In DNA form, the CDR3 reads TGTGCCAGCAGTTACTCCGCCGGGGGGGGCTCCTACGAGCAGTACTTC. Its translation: CASSYSAGGGSYEQYF.

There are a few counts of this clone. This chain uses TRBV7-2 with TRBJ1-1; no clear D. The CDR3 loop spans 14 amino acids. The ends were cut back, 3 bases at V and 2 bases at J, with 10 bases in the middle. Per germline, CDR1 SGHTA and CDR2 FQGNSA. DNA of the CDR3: TGTGCCAGCAGCTTTGATTCGTACAACACTGAAGCTTTCTTT. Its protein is CASSFDSYNTEAFF.

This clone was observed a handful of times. In DNA form, the CDR3 reads TGTGCCAGCAGCCTTAGCAACAGAGACACTGAAGCTTTCTTT. Residues: CASSLSNRDTEAFF. The rearrangement joins TRBV7-2 to TRBJ1-1; D is unresolved. The V gene's germline CDR1 is SGHTA and CDR2 FQGNSA. Trimming removed 5 bases at V and 3 bases at J, with 13 bases between. There are 14 residues in the CDR3.

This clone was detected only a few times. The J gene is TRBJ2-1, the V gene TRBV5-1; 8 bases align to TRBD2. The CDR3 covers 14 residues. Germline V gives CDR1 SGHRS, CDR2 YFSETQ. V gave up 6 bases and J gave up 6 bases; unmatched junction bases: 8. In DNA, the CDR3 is TGCGCCAGCATGGGAAGCGGGAGTGTCAATGAGCAGTTCTTC. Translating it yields CASMGSGSVNEQFF.

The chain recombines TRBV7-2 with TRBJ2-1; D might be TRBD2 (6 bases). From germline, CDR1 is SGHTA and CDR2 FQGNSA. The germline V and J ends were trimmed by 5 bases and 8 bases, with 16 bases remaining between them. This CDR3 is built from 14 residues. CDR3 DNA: TGTGCCAGCAGCAGACCCCCGACGGGAGATGAGCAGTTCTTC. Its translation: CASSRPPTGDEQFF.

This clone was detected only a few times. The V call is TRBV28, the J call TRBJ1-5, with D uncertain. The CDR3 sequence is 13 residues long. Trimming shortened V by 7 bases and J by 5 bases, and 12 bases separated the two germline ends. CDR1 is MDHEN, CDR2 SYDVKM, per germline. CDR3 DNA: TGTGCCAGCACCCAACTTCCCTATCAGCCCCAGCATTTT. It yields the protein CASTQLPYQPQHF.

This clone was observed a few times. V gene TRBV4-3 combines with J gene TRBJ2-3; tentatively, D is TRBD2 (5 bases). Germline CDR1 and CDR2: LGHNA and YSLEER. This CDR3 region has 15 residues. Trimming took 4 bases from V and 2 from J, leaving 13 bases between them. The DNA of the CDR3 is TGCGCCAGCAGCCTTCTGAGAGGGCCCACAGATACGCAGTATTTT. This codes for CASSLLRGPTDTQYF.

The CDR3 coding sequence is TGCGCCAGCAGCCAAGTTCGGCCGGGGCTTTACAATGAGCAGTTCTTC. It is translated as CASSQVRPGLYNEQFF. The V call is TRBV4-1, the J call TRBJ2-1; the D gene could be TRBD1 or TRBD2 (5 bases each). Between the trimmed V and J ends, which lost 1 base and 4 bases, there was a span of 14 bases. CDR1 and CDR2 from the germline V gene are MGHRA and YSYEKL. There are 16 residues in the CDR3.

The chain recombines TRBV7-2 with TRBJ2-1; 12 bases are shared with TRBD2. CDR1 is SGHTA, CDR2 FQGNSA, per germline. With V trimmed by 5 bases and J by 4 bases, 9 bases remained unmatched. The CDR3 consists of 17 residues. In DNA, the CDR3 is TGTGCCAGCAGCCCCCCAGCTAGCGGGAGGGCATACAATGAGCAGTTCTTC. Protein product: CASSPPASGRAYNEQFF.

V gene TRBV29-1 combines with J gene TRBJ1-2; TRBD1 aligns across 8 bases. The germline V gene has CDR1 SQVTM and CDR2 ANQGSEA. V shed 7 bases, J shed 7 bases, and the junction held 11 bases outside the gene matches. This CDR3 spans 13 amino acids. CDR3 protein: CSATTDRARGYTF. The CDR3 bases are TGCAGCGCCACAACGGACAGGGCTCGTGGCTACACCTTC.

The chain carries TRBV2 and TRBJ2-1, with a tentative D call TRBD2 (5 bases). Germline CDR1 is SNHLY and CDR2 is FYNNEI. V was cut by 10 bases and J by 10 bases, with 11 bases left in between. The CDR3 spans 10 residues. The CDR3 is CATNQREQFF. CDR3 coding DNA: TGTGCCACAAATCAGCGGGAGCAGTTCTTC.

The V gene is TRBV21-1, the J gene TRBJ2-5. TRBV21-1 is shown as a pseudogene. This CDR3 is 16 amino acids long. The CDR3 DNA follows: TGTGCCAGCACCCTTGAGGACGGAGCATACAAAGAGACCCAGTACTTC. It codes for CASTLEDGAYKETQYF.

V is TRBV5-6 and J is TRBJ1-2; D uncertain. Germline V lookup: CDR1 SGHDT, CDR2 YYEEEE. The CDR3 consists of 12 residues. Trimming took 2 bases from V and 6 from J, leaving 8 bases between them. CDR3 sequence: CASSFSGNGYTF. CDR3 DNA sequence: TGTGCCAGCAGCTTTTCTGGGAATGGCTACACCTTC.

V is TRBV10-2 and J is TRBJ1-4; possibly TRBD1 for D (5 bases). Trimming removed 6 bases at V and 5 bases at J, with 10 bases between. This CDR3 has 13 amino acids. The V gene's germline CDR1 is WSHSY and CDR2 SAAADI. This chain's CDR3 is CASRERQNEKLFF. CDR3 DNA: TGCGCCAGCAGAGAAAGACAGAATGAAAAACTGTTTTTT.

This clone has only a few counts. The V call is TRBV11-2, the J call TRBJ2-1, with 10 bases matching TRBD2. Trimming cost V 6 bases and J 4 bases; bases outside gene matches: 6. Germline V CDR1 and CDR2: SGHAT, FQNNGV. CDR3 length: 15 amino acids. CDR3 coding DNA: TGTGCCAGCAGGGGGACTAGCGCAAGATACAATGAGCAGTTCTTC. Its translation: CASRGTSARYNEQFF.